The next 11 T cell receptor beta chains were all read from a single sample in a study of T cell responses to AZD1222 COVID-19 vaccine. Using immunoSEQ multiplex PCR, the repertoire was profiled, and TCRdb retains in-frame clones only, with some absent. Here the sample spans about 100,000 clones, roughly 89% being singletons. The sample in question was peripheral blood, obtained on day 0 of AZD1222 vaccination. These receptors were collected from an adult in good health.

This chain connects TRBV28 to TRBJ2-7, with 8 bases that match TRBD1. Germline V gene lookup returns CDR1 MDHEN and CDR2 SYDVKM. The CDR3 consists of 13 residues. Germline trimming cut 6 bases from V and 7 bases from J; bases unmatched to any gene: 8. The CDR3 sequence is CASRAGGSGEQYF. CDR3 coding DNA: TGTGCCAGCAGGGCAGGGGGCTCGGGGGAGCAGTACTTC.

V usage is TRBV6-5 and J usage is TRBJ1-4; D remains ambiguous. Between the trimmed V and J ends, which lost 6 bases and 3 bases, there was a span of 14 bases. The CDR3 runs to 15 residues. The germline gives CDR1 MNHEY, CDR2 SVGAGI. Here the CDR3 DNA reads TGTGCCAGCAGACCCCCAGGAGCTGCTAATGAAAAACTGTTTTTT. Amino acids: CASRPPGAANEKLFF.

The V and J genes are TRBV2 and TRBJ2-7; no clear D gene. Germline CDR1 and CDR2: SNHLY and FYNNEI. This CDR3 comprises 14 residues. V lost 6 bases, J lost 4 bases, and 16 bases lay in between. CDR3 coding DNA: TGTGCCAGCAGCTACCTTAGGGAACCTTACGAGCAGTACTTC. This encodes CASSYLREPYEQYF.

The rearrangement joins TRBV5-1 to TRBJ2-3, with TRBD2 matching 12 bases. The V gene end was trimmed by 3 bases and the J gene end by 2 bases; junction bases not matched to a gene: 4. CDR1 and CDR2 (germline): SGHRS, YFSETQ. The CDR3 runs 16 residues. The CDR3 DNA sequence: TGCGCCAGCAGCTCCGGGACTAGCGGGCTCACAGATACGCAGTATTTT. Protein: CASSSGTSGLTDTQYF.

The V call is TRBV14, the J call TRBJ2-1; perhaps TRBD1 as D (6 bases). The germline V and J ends were trimmed by 3 bases and 7 bases, with 16 bases remaining between them. The CDR3 is 15 residues long. Germline-derived CDR1 and CDR2 are SGHDN and FVKESK. The CDR3 reads CASSHFGTTRNEQFF. CDR3 nucleotide sequence: TGTGCCAGCAGCCATTTCGGGACAACTAGAAATGAGCAGTTCTTC. The full variable domain, rest sourced from reference TRBV14 and TRBJ2-1, is EAGVTQFPSHSVIEKGQTVTLRCDPISGHDNLYWYRRVMGKEIKFLLHFVKESKQDESGMPNNRFLAERTGGTYSTLKVQPAELEDSGVYFCASSHFGTTRNEQFFGPGTRLTVL.

This sequence joins TRBV4-1 and TRBJ2-7; 8 bases fit TRBD1. CDR1 is MGHRA, CDR2 YSYEKL, per germline. The CDR3 runs to 16 residues. Germline trimming cut 0 bases from V and 7 bases from J; bases unmatched to any gene: 11. CDR3 residues: CASSQDPGTGWREQYF. The CDR3 nucleotides are TGCGCCAGCAGCCAAGATCCCGGGACAGGTTGGCGGGAGCAGTACTTC.

The chain has TRBV9 and TRBJ1-1; D gene uncertain. This CDR3 contains 15 residues. From germline, CDR1 is SGDLS and CDR2 YYNGEE. V lost 1 base and J lost 2, with 12 bases in between. CDR3 amino acids: CASSVMAAINTEAFF. The CDR3 DNA reads TGTGCCAGCAGCGTAATGGCGGCAATTAACACTGAAGCTTTCTTT. Variable domain in full (rest from reference TRBV9 and TRBJ1-1): DSGVTQTPKHLITATGQRVTLRCSPRSGDLSVYWYQQSLDQGLQFLIQYYNGEERAKGNILERFSAQQFPDLHSELNLSSLELGDSALYFCASSVMAAINTEAFFGQGTRLTVV.

The chain's CDR3 is CASSREYTGYEQYF. CDR3 nucleotides: TGTGCCAGCAGCCGGGAATATACTGGATACGAGCAGTACTTC. The genes are TRBV7-3 and TRBJ2-7, with D maybe TRBD2 (5 bases). The germline gives CDR1 SGHTA, CDR2 FQGTGA. The V end lost 5 bases, the J end lost 4 bases, and 15 bases lay between the germline ends. The CDR3 contains 14 residues. Variable domain in full (rest from reference TRBV7-3 and TRBJ2-7): GAGVSQTPSNKVTEKGKYVELRCDPISGHTALYWYRQSLGQGPEFLIYFQGTGAADDSGLPNDRFFAVRPEGSVSTLKIQRTERGDSAVYLCASSREYTGYEQYFGPGTRLTVT.

The chain combines TRBV30 with TRBJ1-2, with a tentative D call TRBD1 (5 bases). With 5 bases removed from V and 5 bases from J, the gap between germline ends came to 15 bases. Germline V CDR1 and CDR2: GTSNPN, SVGIG (reference sequence). The CDR3 covers 13 residues. The CDR3 DNA reads TGTGCCTGGGCCGCCCAAGGGGCGTATGGCTACACCTTC. It encodes CAWAAQGAYGYTF.

The genes are TRBV28 and TRBJ1-1; tentative D call: TRBD1 (5 bases). V shed 6 bases and J shed 4 bases, with 15 bases lying between them. The CDR3 totals 14 residues. From germline, CDR1 is MDHEN and CDR2 SYDVKM. CDR3 region: CASRSPGQGTEAFF. CDR3 nucleotides: TGTGCCAGCAGATCCCCTGGACAAGGCACTGAAGCTTTCTTT.

The gene calls are TRBV12-3 or TRBV12-4 and TRBJ2-5, with D unclear. This CDR3 has 12 amino acids. Trimming stripped 1 base from V and 5 bases from J, with 5 bases between. The CDR3 reads CASSLVGETQYF. DNA of the CDR3: TGTGCCAGCAGTTTAGTGGGTGAGACCCAGTACTTC.